This T cell receptor beta chain was observed in a study of shared clonotypes between healthy human individuals. Germline V lookup: CDR1 MNHNS, CDR2 SASEGT. CDR3 length equals 12 residues. The V and J ends lost 11 bases and 1 base respectively, with 11 bases between them. Clones were sequenced by immunoSEQ multiplex PCR, and TCRdb holds only the in-frame ones, with some missing. This sample has about 770,000 clones, with around 77% found just once. This chain links TRBV6-1 with TRBJ1-1; D gene unclear. Sequencing was performed on memory CD4+ T cells sorted from blood. The subset here: CD45RA-negative fraction. The sequence was collected from a woman between 25 and 40 years old in good health. The CDR3 sequence is CAARQQNTEAFF. The DNA of the CDR3 is TGTGCCGCGAGGCAGCAGAACACTGAAGCTTTCTTT.